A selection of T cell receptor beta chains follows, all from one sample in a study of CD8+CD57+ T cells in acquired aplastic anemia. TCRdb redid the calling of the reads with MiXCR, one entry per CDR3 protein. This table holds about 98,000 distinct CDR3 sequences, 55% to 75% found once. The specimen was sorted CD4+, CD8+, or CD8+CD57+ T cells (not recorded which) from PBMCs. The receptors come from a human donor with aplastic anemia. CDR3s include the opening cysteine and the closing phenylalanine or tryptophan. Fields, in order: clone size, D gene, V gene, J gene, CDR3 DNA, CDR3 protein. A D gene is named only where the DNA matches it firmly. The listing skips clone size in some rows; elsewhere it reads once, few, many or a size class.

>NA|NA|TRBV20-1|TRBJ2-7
TGCAGTGCTAGCGGACAGACTTACGAGCAGTACTTC
CSASGQTYEQYF
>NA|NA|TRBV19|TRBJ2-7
TGTGCCAGTAGTATGGATGACTACTACGAGCAGTACTTC
CASSMDDYYEQYF
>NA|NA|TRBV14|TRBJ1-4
TGTGCCAGCAGCCAAGAATCACAGGGCCAACTGTTTTTT
CASSQESQGQLFF
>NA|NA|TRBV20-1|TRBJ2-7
TGCAGTGCTAGAGGTCCCGGTTACGAGCAGTACTTC
CSARGPGYEQYF
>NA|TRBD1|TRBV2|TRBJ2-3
TGTGCCAGCAGTGGGGACAGGGGGACAGATACGCAGTATTTT
CASSGDRGTDTQYF
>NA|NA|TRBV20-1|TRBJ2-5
TGCAGTGCTAGCGGCCTGGGCCAAGAGACCCAGTACTTC
CSASGLGQETQYF
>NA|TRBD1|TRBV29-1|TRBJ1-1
TGCAGCGTGGGACAGCAGAACACTGAAGCTTTCTTT
CSVGQQNTEAFF
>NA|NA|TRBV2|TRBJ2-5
TGTGCCAGCAGGGAACAGGGTCTCGAGGGAGAGACCCAGTACTTC
CASREQGLEGETQYF
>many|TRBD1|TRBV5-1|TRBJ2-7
TGCGCCAGCAGCACCCAGACAGGGATCGAGCAGTACTTC
CASSTQTGIEQYF
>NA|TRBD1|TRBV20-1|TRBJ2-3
TGCAGTGCTCTCCCCGGGACAGGGGACACAGATACGCAGTATTTT
CSALPGTGDTDTQYF
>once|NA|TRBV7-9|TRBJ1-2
TGTGCCAGCAGCTTACGGACAGATGGCTACACCTTC
CASSLRTDGYTF
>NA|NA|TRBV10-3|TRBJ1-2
TGTGCCACAGGGAATAGCTATGGCTACACCTTC
CATGNSYGYTF
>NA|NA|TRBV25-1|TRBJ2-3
TGTGCCAGCACTTTCTCCAGGGAGGCAGATACGCAGTATTTT
CASTFSREADTQYF
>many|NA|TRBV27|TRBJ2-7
TGTGCCAGTAGGGGCGGGGTCGTACACGAGCAGTACTTC
CASRGGVVHEQYF
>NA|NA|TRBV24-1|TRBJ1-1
TGTGCCACCAGCAGAACGCAGGGTGAAGCTTTCTTT
CATSRTQGEAFF
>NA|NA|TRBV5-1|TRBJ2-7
TGCGCCAGCAGCTTGGTCGGCGGCAGGGTGGACGAGCAGTACTTC
CASSLVGGRVDEQYF
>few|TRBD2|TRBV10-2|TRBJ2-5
TGCGCCAGCAGTGACCCAGCTAGCGGGGACGGGACCCAGTACTTC
CASSDPASGDGTQYF
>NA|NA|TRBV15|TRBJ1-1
TGTGCCACCAGCAGACAGCTAAACACTGAAGCTTTCTTT
CATSRQLNTEAFF
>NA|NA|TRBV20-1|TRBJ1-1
TGCAGTGCTAGTCCCCGGGGAGGTGAAGACACTGAAGCTTTCTTT
CSASPRGGEDTEAFF
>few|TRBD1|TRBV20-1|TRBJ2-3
TGCAGTGCTTTTAGGACAGGGACAGATACGCAGTATTTT
CSAFRTGTDTQYF
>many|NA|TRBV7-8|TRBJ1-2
TGTGCCAGCAGCTTAGGGATGGGGGGCGCGGGGCTGGGCGGCTACACCTTC
CASSLGMGGAGLGGYTF
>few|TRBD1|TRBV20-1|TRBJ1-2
TGCAGTGCTAGAGACCCGGACAGGGCTAGGGGCTACACCTTC
CSARDPDRARGYTF
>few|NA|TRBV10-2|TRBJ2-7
TGCGCCAGCAGTGAGTCCAGGCTAGCATCGTACGAGCAGTACTTC
CASSESRLASYEQYF
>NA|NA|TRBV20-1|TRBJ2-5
TGCAGTGCTTTGGGGGTGGGGCAAGAGACCCAGTACTTC
CSALGVGQETQYF